This TCR beta chain was captured by sequencing in a study of blood T cell repertoires in COVID-19. About the research overall: The study drew acute and convalescent COVID-19 samples from the United States, Italy and Spain. PBMCs, B-cell-depleted T cells, or T cells provided the cDNA or gDNA that made up the material.

The CDR3 is 16 residues long. Germline loops: CDR1 SGHTA, CDR2 FQGNSA. With V trimmed by 4 bases and J by 9 bases, 12 bases remained unmatched. This clone has only a few counts. Under the authors' procedure: How many nucleated cells were present was estimated from reference gene primer amplification. The table came from immunoSEQ multiplex PCR; TCRdb's copy has only in-frame clones and leaves some out. The D gene and trimming were derived from the DNA, and the V and J assignments and clone size from that table. The data contain some 150,000 clones, approximately 91% of them singletons. This sequence originates from a woman in her 70s with acute or convalescent COVID-19. The chain carries TRBV7-2 and TRBJ2-1; 10 nucleotides align to TRBD2. The source material was peripheral blood. As DNA, the CDR3 is TGTGCCAGCAGCTCCTGGGCACTAGCGGGACGGGGTGAGCAGTTCTTC. Its protein is CASSSWALAGRGEQFF.